This T cell receptor beta chain was documented in a study of shared clonotypes between healthy human individuals. Trimming removed 6 bases from V and 3 bases from J, with 12 bases in between. The CDR3 runs to 14 residues. Germline values: CDR1 MNHEY, CDR2 SVGAGI. Generated by immunoSEQ multiplex PCR, the TCRdb table keeps only in-frame clones and is missing some. The repertoire holds around 2.1 million clones, with around 95% as singletons. The chain links TRBV6-5 to TRBJ1-3; D remains ambiguous. The origin of this receptor is a man younger than 35 in good health. The specimen sequenced was naive CD4+ T cells sorted from blood. The subset here: CD45RA+ positively selected. CDR3 region: CASSPGNLGNTIYF. CDR3 nucleotides: TGTGCCAGCAGCCCCGGGAACCTTGGAAACACCATATATTTT.